Reported below is one T cell receptor (beta chain). The data derive from a study of blood T cell repertoires in COVID-19. The wider study: Collection of acute and convalescent COVID-19 samples took place in the United States, Italy and Spain. Sources were T cells, B-cell-depleted T cells, or PBMCs; the material itself was cDNA or gDNA.

Trimming shortened V by 2 bases and J by 6 bases, and 13 bases separated the two germline ends. Germline CDR1 and CDR2: MNHNS and SASEGT. The CDR3 length is 15 residues. Original processing methods: The assay estimated nucleated cells by amplifying reference gene primers. Only in-frame clones appear in the TCRdb table, and some are missing; sequencing was by immunoSEQ multiplex PCR. V and J calls and clone size are those listed in that table; D and trimming were worked out from the DNA. The table shows 35,000 to 50,000 clones, with under 85% occurring only once. The sequence was obtained from a human donor in a cohort sampled during active COVID-19. The sequenced material came from peripheral blood. The rearrangement links TRBV6-1 to TRBJ2-2, with D possibly TRBD1 on 6 matching bases. Here the CDR3 reads CASSEQGLISGELFF. The CDR3 coding sequence is TGTGCCAGCAGTGAACAGGGGCTGATATCCGGGGAGCTGTTTTTT.